These 9 T cell receptor beta chains originate from one sample sequenced in a study of siplizumab effects on memory and regulatory T cells. The data were produced by immunoSEQ multiplex PCR, yet TCRdb's version contains in-frame clones alone and is incomplete. The sample consists of over 80,000 clones, about 91% of them appearing once. The sample taken for sequencing was Tregs sorted from blood. Receptors originate from a human donor in good health.

The gene calls are TRBV10-3 and TRBJ1-2, with 7 positions matching TRBD1. CDR1 and CDR2 (germline): ENHRY, SYGVKD. The CDR3 covers 15 residues. The junction had 3 bases not matched to a gene; V was cut back by 2 bases and J by 0 bases. The CDR3 DNA reads TGTGCCATCAGTGAGAGGGGGCAGACTAACTATGGCTACACCTTC. Translation gives CAISERGQTNYGYTF.

V and J are TRBV5-4 and TRBJ1-2; TRBD1 is a possible D gene (5 bases). This CDR3 spans 15 amino acids. Trimming left V 0 bases short and J 4 bases short, with 13 bases between. CDR1 is SGHNT and CDR2 is YYREEE in the germline V gene (reference sequence). In nucleotides, the CDR3 is TGTGCCAGCAGCTTGGCGGGACCGCGGGTCTATGGCTACACCTTC. Amino acid sequence: CASSLAGPRVYGYTF.

V gene TRBV6-1 combines with J gene TRBJ1-1; D possibly corresponds to TRBD1 (6 bases). Germline CDR1 is MNHNS and CDR2 is SASEGT. Trimming removed 6 bases from V and 6 bases from J, with 14 bases in between. This CDR3 region has 13 residues. This CDR3 reads CASRTGNWAEAFF. For the CDR3, the DNA is TGTGCCAGCAGAACAGGGAATTGGGCTGAAGCTTTCTTT.

The J gene is TRBJ2-7, the V gene TRBV6-6; D ambiguous. The CDR3 length is 15 residues. Germline CDR1 reads MNHNY; CDR2 reads SVGAGI (reference sequence). Trimming cost V 0 bases and J 0 bases, with 9 bases left between them. The CDR3 nucleotides are TGTGCCAGCAGTTACTCAACCGACCGCTCCTACGAGCAGTACTTC. Its translation is CASSYSTDRSYEQYF.

The chain carries TRBV2 and TRBJ1-2; D possibly corresponds to TRBD1 (6 bases). The CDR3 spans 14 residues. Trimming removed 1 base at V and 6 bases at J, with 12 bases between. The germline CDR1 and CDR2 sequences are SNHLY and FYNNEI. CDR3 in DNA: TGTGCCAGCAGTGAAGGCAGGGGTCACCATGGCTACACCTTC. Amino acid sequence: CASSEGRGHHGYTF.

V gene TRBV5-4 combines with J gene TRBJ1-1; tentatively, D is TRBD1 (6 bases). Germline V gene lookup returns CDR1 SGHNT and CDR2 YYREEE (reference sequence). V lost 7 bases to trimming and J lost 5 bases, with 15 bases between them. CDR3 length: 13 amino acids. The CDR3 DNA reads as TGTGCCAGCTCCGGGGGGCGGCGGACTGAAGCTTTCTTT. It is translated as CASSGGRRTEAFF. Full variable domain (missing parts from reference TRBV5-4 and TRBJ1-1): ETGVTQSPTHLIKTRGQQVTLRCSSQSGHNTVSWYQQALGQGPQFIFQYYREEENGRGNFPPRFSGLQFPNYSSELNVNALELDDSALYLCASSGGRRTEAFFGQGTRLTVV.

The rearrangement links TRBV7-2 to TRBJ1-1; 8 nucleotides agree with TRBD1. The germline CDR1 and CDR2 sequences are SGHTA and FQGNSA. This CDR3 spans 16 amino acids. V shed 3 bases and J 0 bases; nucleotides not matched to a gene: 6. The CDR3 spells CASSFRDRGMNTEAFF. In DNA, the CDR3 is TGTGCCAGCAGCTTCCGAGACAGGGGAATGAACACTGAAGCTTTCTTT.

The chain employs TRBV7-3 and TRBJ2-1; a weak D match, TRBD2 (7 bases). The germline V gene has CDR1 SGHTA and CDR2 FQGTGA. Deletions cut 3 bases from V and 10 bases from J, with 22 bases between. CDR3 length equals 16 residues. CDR3 sequence reads: CASSLSRVGGLYEQFF. CDR3 DNA: TGTGCCAGCAGCTTGAGTAGAGTGGGGGGGCTCTACGAGCAGTTCTTC. The full variable domain, its missing parts supplied by reference TRBV7-3 and TRBJ2-1, is GAGVSQTPSNKVTEKGKYVELRCDPISGHTALYWYRQSLGQGPEFLIYFQGTGAADDSGLPNDRFFAVRPEGSVSTLKIQRTERGDSAVYLCASSLSRVGGLYEQFFGPGTRLTVL.

DNA of the CDR3: TGCGCCAGCAGCTTCGCCGGGGGAGGGCGCTACAATGAGCAGTTCTTC. It specifies CASSFAGGGRYNEQFF. The chain joins TRBV5-1 to TRBJ2-1; 7 bases agree with TRBD2. The CDR3 sequence is 16 residues long. Per germline, CDR1 SGHRS and CDR2 YFSETQ. The V and J ends lost 2 bases and 3 bases, in that order; junction bases with no gene match: 8.